This TCR beta chain derives from a study of blood T cell repertoires in COVID-19. Study overall: Some COVID-19 samples were acute and others convalescent; all came from the United States, Italy and Spain.

Measured with immunoSEQ multiplex PCR; TCRdb has only the in-frame clones, and not every one. The sample has roughly 330,000 clones, about 89% seen once. This CDR3 is built from 19 residues. In germline, CDR1 is SGDLS, CDR2 YYNGEE. V shed 0 bases, J shed 5 bases, and the junction held 15 bases outside the gene matches. The study drew participants aged about 18 to 95 years from approximately 23 US areas. The sequence was obtained from a woman younger than 45 who had recovered from COVID-19. Specimen: PBMCs or T cells enriched from blood (not recorded which). The chain employs TRBV9 and TRBJ2-1; 9 bases agree with TRBD1. CDR3 residues: CASSVGQGGPHLPNNEQFF. CDR3 DNA: TGTGCCAGCAGCGTAGGACAGGGGGGGCCACACCTCCCTAACAATGAGCAGTTCTTC.